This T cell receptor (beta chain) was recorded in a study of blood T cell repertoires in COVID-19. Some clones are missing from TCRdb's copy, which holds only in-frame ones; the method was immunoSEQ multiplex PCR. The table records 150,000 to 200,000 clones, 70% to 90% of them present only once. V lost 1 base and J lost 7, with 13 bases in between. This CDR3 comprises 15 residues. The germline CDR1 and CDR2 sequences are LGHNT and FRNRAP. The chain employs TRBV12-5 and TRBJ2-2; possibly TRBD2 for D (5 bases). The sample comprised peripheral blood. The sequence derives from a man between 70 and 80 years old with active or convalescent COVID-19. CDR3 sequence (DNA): TGTGCTAGTGGTTTGGAGCCCGGGGTTGGCGGGGAGCTGTTTTTT. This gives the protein CASGLEPGVGGELFF.